These 13 T cell receptor beta chains originate from one sample sequenced in a study of blood T cell repertoires in COVID-19. Using immunoSEQ multiplex PCR, the repertoire was profiled, and TCRdb retains in-frame clones only, with some absent. The table records about 43,000 clones, about nine tenths of them present only once. The sample consisted of peripheral blood. These receptors all stem from a woman of 80 years or more with active COVID-19.

The chain uses TRBV4-1 and TRBJ2-2; 9 nucleotides agree with TRBD2. The ends lost 1 base at V and 1 base at J; junction bases unmatched: 4. This CDR3 comprises 17 residues. From germline, CDR1 is MGHRA and CDR2 YSYEKL. This CDR3 is CASSQVGLARNTGELFF. The CDR3 DNA sequence: TGCGCCAGCAGCCAAGTCGGACTAGCGAGGAACACCGGGGAGCTGTTTTTT.

This rearrangement joins TRBV11-3 to TRBJ2-1, with D hard to call. Germline V CDR1 and CDR2: SGHNT, YENEEA. The V end lost 0 bases, the J end lost 5 bases, and 8 bases lay between the germline ends. The CDR3 sequence is 14 residues long. The CDR3 is CASSLDNSHNEQFF. The CDR3 bases are TGTGCCAGCAGCTTAGATAACTCTCACAATGAGCAGTTCTTC.

This chain links TRBV27 with TRBJ1-6; 8 bases line up with TRBD1. V was pared by 5 bases and J by 7 bases, with 13 bases of the junction left unmatched. Germline lookup yields CDR1 MNHEY and CDR2 SMNVEV (reference sequence). The CDR3 covers 17 residues. Here the CDR3 reads CASSLQGQVGTNSPLHF. In DNA form, the CDR3 reads TGTGCCAGCAGTCTTCAGGGACAGGTCGGCACCAATTCACCCCTCCACTTT.

The chain has TRBV29-1 and TRBJ2-3; 7 positions match TRBD2. This CDR3 region has 15 residues. Germline trimming cut 7 bases from V and 0 bases from J; bases unmatched to any gene: 10. Germline CDR1 is SQVTM and CDR2 is ANQGSEA. The CDR3 DNA follows: TGCAGCGCCACGATTGGACTAGGGAGCACAGATACGCAGTATTTT. It yields the protein CSATIGLGSTDTQYF.

This clone was counted only a few times. The chain couples TRBV30 to TRBJ1-4, with 7 nucleotides matching TRBD1. The CDR3 sequence is 14 residues long. Unmatched junction bases numbered 8, after V lost 2 bases and J lost 8 bases. Germline V gene sequence: CDR1 GTSNPN, CDR2 SVGIG (reference sequence). The CDR3 bases are TGTGCCTGGAGTCAGAGGACAGGTCGCGAAAAACTGTTTTTT. Protein product: CAWSQRTGREKLFF.

J is TRBJ2-1 and V is TRBV5-1; maybe TRBD1 (6 bases). Trimming removed 2 bases at V and 7 bases at J, with 16 bases between. The V gene's germline CDR1 is SGHRS and CDR2 YFSETQ. The CDR3 loop spans 15 amino acids. CDR3 coding DNA: TGCGCCAGCAGCTTAGACAGGCTTCCGGGTAATGAGCAGTTCTTC. This encodes CASSLDRLPGNEQFF.

This clone was recorded once. J is TRBJ1-1 and V is TRBV6-5; 9 bases agree with TRBD1. V shed 7 bases and J 10 bases; nucleotides not matched to a gene: 7. Germline assignment: CDR1 MNHEY and CDR2 SVGAGI. The CDR3 extends over 12 amino acids. CDR3 residues: CASKVGQGRAFF. The DNA of the CDR3 is TGTGCCAGCAAGGTGGGACAGGGTAGAGCTTTCTTT.

The rearrangement joins TRBV7-8 to TRBJ2-2; 10 nucleotides align to TRBD2. With 3 bases clipped from V and 5 bases from J, the junction kept 12 bases outside the gene matches. Germline loops: CDR1 SGHVS, CDR2 FQNEAQ. The CDR3 runs 18 residues. The CDR3 DNA reads as TGTGCCAGCAGCTTGAATACCTATGGACTAGCGGTAACCGGGGAGCTGTTTTTT. This sequence encodes CASSLNTYGLAVTGELFF.

V and J are TRBV21-1 and TRBJ1-5; no check of the table's D call, TRBD1, against the DNA was made. TRBV21-1 is deemed a pseudogene. The CDR3 has 15 residues. CDR3 protein: CASSKGQDSNQPQHF. The CDR3 nucleotides are TGTGCCAGCAGCAAAGGACAAGATAGCAATCAGCCCCAGCATTTT.

The chain recombines TRBV4-3 with TRBJ2-5; TRBD1 aligns across 7 bases. This CDR3 has 15 amino acids. Germline V CDR1 and CDR2: LGHNA, YSLEER. V gave up 1 base and J gave up 2 bases; unmatched junction bases: 4. CDR3 sequence: CASSQVADRQETQYF. DNA for the CDR3: TGCGCCAGCAGCCAAGTGGCGGACAGGCAAGAGACCCAGTACTTC.

This chain connects TRBV7-9 to TRBJ1-4; no firm D call. CDR1 and CDR2 from the germline V gene are SEHNR and FQNEAQ (reference sequence). Deletions cut 3 bases from V and 3 bases from J, with 11 bases between. This CDR3 comprises 15 residues. The CDR3 here is CASSFRVTANEKLFF. The DNA for the CDR3 is TGTGCCAGCAGCTTTCGAGTCACGGCTAATGAAAAACTGTTTTTT.

CDR3 residues: CASSARAGPQETQYF. The CDR3 nucleotides read TGTGCCAGCAGCGCCCGGGCGGGGCCCCAAGAGACCCAGTACTTC. The genes are TRBV7-2 and TRBJ2-5; weak D call: TRBD2 (6 bases). This CDR3 has 15 residues. Trimming cost V 5 bases and J 1 base, with 14 bases left between them. The germline V gene has CDR1 SGHTA and CDR2 FQGNSA.

V is TRBV18 and J is TRBJ1-1, with 7 bases matching TRBD1. The V gene end was trimmed by 2 bases and the J gene end by 1 base; junction bases not matched to a gene: 4. There are 15 residues in the CDR3. CDR1 is KGHSH, CDR2 LQKENI, per germline. CDR3 loop: CASSPSDRENTEAFF. CDR3 in DNA: TGTGCCAGCTCACCAAGTGACAGGGAGAACACTGAAGCTTTCTTT. Looking up the rest from reference TRBV18 and TRBJ1-1 gives the full variable domain: NAGVMQNPRHLVRRRGQEARLRCSPMKGHSHVYWYRQLPEEGLKFMVYLQKENIIDESGMPKERFSAEFPKEGPSILRIQQVVRGDSAAYFCASSPSDRENTEAFFGQGTRLTVV.